The 30 T cell receptor beta chains below all came from one sample that was sequenced in a study of T cells after yellow fever vaccination. TCRdb processed the 5' RACE reads anew with MiXCR; each CDR3 protein has one entry. The sample lists around 500,000 distinct CDR3 sequences; just over 20% were seen once. Sequenced material: PBMCs, taken less than 25 days after the first yellow fever vaccination. The receptors were sampled from a man aged 18 to 29 who received the YFV17D yellow fever vaccine.

The chain links TRBV10-1 to TRBJ2-7; possible D gene TRBD2, 6 bases. The V gene's germline CDR1 is WNHNN and CDR2 SYGVQD (reference sequence). V was pared by 6 bases and J by 4 bases, with 16 bases between. The CDR3 totals 14 residues. The CDR3 region has the DNA TGCGCCAGCAGCCAGTCCCGGGACTCGTACGAGCAGTACTTC. This sequence encodes CASSQSRDSYEQYF.

The V and J genes are TRBV20-1 and TRBJ2-3, with a possible D match to TRBD1 (5 bases). Trimming stripped 0 bases from V and 7 bases from J, with 11 bases between. The germline gives CDR1 DFQATT, CDR2 SNEGSKA (reference sequence). The CDR3 is made up of 13 amino acids. In nucleotides, the CDR3 is TGCAGTGCTAGAGACCCAGGGCTGCATACGCAGTATTTT. Translating gives CSARDPGLHTQYF.

This clonotype has just a few counts. The gene calls are TRBV20-1 and TRBJ2-1; possibly TRBD1 for D (7 bases). Germline values: CDR1 DFQATT, CDR2 SNEGSKA (reference sequence). The V end was cut by 3 bases, the J end by 2 bases, with 14 bases between. There are 15 residues in the CDR3. Here the CDR3 DNA reads TGCAGTGCTAGCCCCTCCAGGGGGGCCTACAATGAGCAGTTCTTC. This sequence encodes CSASPSRGAYNEQFF.

DNA of the CDR3: TGCAGTGCCACCTACACCGGGGAGCTGTTTTTT. It yields the protein CSATYTGELFF. The V call is TRBV20-1, the J call TRBJ2-2; unclear D gene. The CDR3 consists of 11 residues. Trimming cost V 6 bases and J 3 bases, with 5 bases left between them. From germline, CDR1 is DFQATT and CDR2 SNEGSKA (reference sequence).

The chain joins TRBV6-5 to TRBJ1-2; 10 nucleotides match TRBD1. Looked up from germline, CDR1 is MNHEY and CDR2 is SVGAGI. V shed 7 bases, J shed 11 bases, and the junction held 7 bases outside the gene matches. The CDR3 totals 12 residues. CDR3 nucleotide sequence: TGTGCCAGCAAGAGACAGGGGGCGAGGTACACCTTC. This translates into CASKRQGARYTF.

This clonotype was seen more than once but under ten times. This chain connects TRBV11-2 to TRBJ2-1, with TRBD2 as a possible D gene (5 bases). V was clipped by 1 base and J by 3 bases, with 13 bases between them. Germline loops: CDR1 SGHAT, CDR2 FQNNGV. This CDR3 comprises 16 residues. The CDR3: CASSLGFGVYYNEQFF. The DNA for the CDR3 is TGTGCCAGCAGCTTAGGTTTCGGGGTGTACTACAATGAGCAGTTCTTC.

This chain joins TRBV5-1 and TRBJ1-1; D remains unclear. The V gene lost 2 bases and the J gene lost 7 bases, with 9 bases spanning the gap. The CDR3 totals 12 residues. CDR1 is SGHRS and CDR2 is YFSETQ in the germline V gene. In DNA form, the CDR3 reads TGCGCCAGCAGCTTCGGGGAGAATGAAGCTTTCTTT. It codes for CASSFGENEAFF.

The rearrangement uses TRBV11-2 and TRBJ2-7, with TRBD2 matching over 7 bases. CDR1 SGHAT and CDR2 FQNNGV come from the germline V gene. V gave up 3 bases and J gave up 2 bases; unmatched junction bases: 7. This CDR3 is 15 amino acids long. CDR3 coding DNA: TGTGCCAGCAGCTTGAGCCGGGACTACGCCTACGAGCAGTACTTC. This codes for CASSLSRDYAYEQYF.

The chain couples TRBV28 to TRBJ2-4; D not certain. CDR3 length equals 17 residues. Germline lookup yields CDR1 MDHEN and CDR2 SYDVKM. Trimming removed 6 bases at V and 6 bases at J, with 24 bases between. The CDR3 sequence is CASSPFFGPSFRNIQYF. The CDR3 DNA follows: TGTGCCAGCAGCCCCTTCTTCGGCCCATCATTCCGAAACATTCAGTACTTC. The complete variable domain, with remaining parts taken from reference TRBV28 and TRBJ2-4, reads DVKVTQSSRYLVKRTGEKVFLECVQDMDHENMFWYRQDPGLGLRLIYFSYDVKMKEKGDIPEGYSVSREKKERFSLILESASTNQTSMYLCASSPFFGPSFRNIQYFGAGTRLSVL.

The chain has TRBV24-1 and TRBJ1-5; TRBD1 might be the D (5 bases). CDR1 and CDR2 from the germline V gene are KGHDR and SFDVKD. The CDR3 is 15 amino acids. Between the trimmed V and J ends, which lost 4 bases and 7 bases, there was a span of 16 bases. The CDR3 region is CATSDSRGGRQPQHF. As DNA, the CDR3 is TGTGCCACCAGTGACAGTAGGGGCGGACGCCAGCCCCAGCATTTT.

This clonotype was counted only a few times. This chain connects TRBV5-1 to TRBJ1-3; D call uncertain. The ends were cut back, 0 bases at V and 2 bases at J, with 9 bases in the middle. Germline CDR1 reads SGHRS; CDR2 reads YFSETQ. CDR3 size: 15 residues. The CDR3 protein is CASSLEGRAGNTIYF. In DNA form, the CDR3 reads TGCGCCAGCAGCTTGGAAGGGCGGGCTGGAAACACCATATATTTT. The complete variable domain, with remaining parts taken from reference TRBV5-1 and TRBJ1-3, reads KAGVTQTPRYLIKTRGQQVTLSCSPISGHRSVSWYQQTPGQGLQFLFEYFSETQRNKGNFPGRFSGRQFSNSRSEMNVSTLELGDSALYLCASSLEGRAGNTIYFGEGSWLTVV.

The gene calls are TRBV12-3 or TRBV12-4 and TRBJ2-5, with D uncertain. CDR3 length: 14 residues. V lost 3 bases and J 2 bases, leaving 10 bases between the germline ends. The CDR3 spells CASSFLSSQETQYF. The CDR3 DNA sequence: TGTGCCAGCAGTTTTTTAAGCTCGCAAGAGACCCAGTACTTC.

This clonotype occurred a few times. The gene calls are TRBV7-6 and TRBJ2-1; 10 bases are shared with TRBD1. The germline V gene has CDR1 SGHVS and CDR2 FNYEAQ. The CDR3 is 14 residues long. Losses at the gene ends were 5 bases for V and 8 bases for J; bases not matched to a gene: 6. In nucleotides, the CDR3 is TGTGCCAGCAGCCCTAGACAGGGGGCACATGAGCAGTTCTTC. It codes for CASSPRQGAHEQFF.

The table lists this clonotype with a few counts. This chain connects TRBV4-1 to TRBJ2-7; 7 bases are a match to TRBD1. Germline V CDR1 and CDR2: MGHRA, YSYEKL. The CDR3 spans 16 residues. The V segment lost 3 bases and the J segment 2 bases; nucleotides outside the gene matches: 10. The DNA of the CDR3 is TGCGCCAGCAGCCACACTCCCGGGACAGCACCCTACGAGCAGTACTTC. Its protein is CASSHTPGTAPYEQYF.

In its sample, this clonotype was seen a few times. V and J are TRBV12-3 or TRBV12-4 and TRBJ2-2; no reliable D call. V lost 2 bases and J 6 bases, leaving 7 bases between the germline ends. CDR3 length equals 13 residues. CDR3 residues: CASSLWVAGELFF. The CDR3 region has the DNA TGTGCCAGCAGTTTATGGGTGGCCGGGGAGCTGTTTTTT.

The chain links TRBV5-4 to TRBJ1-4, with 7 bases aligning to TRBD1. CDR3 length: 14 residues. J gave up 8 bases and V 4 bases, and 8 bases lay outside the gene matches. Looked up from germline, CDR1 is SGHNT and CDR2 is YYREEE (reference sequence). Here the CDR3 DNA reads TGTGCCAGCAGCGCCGGAGGGGGCGAAGAAAAACTGTTTTTT. Amino acids: CASSAGGGEEKLFF.

This clonotype was detected only a few times. The chain combines TRBV7-9 with TRBJ1-6; D is unresolved. The CDR3 length is 15 residues. Trimming took 1 base from V and 10 from J, leaving 14 bases between them. Germline V CDR1 and CDR2: SEHNR, FQNEAQ (reference sequence). CDR3 bases: TGTGCCAGCAGCTTAGTTGAGTCGGTCAAGTCACCCCTCCACTTT. Translation: CASSLVESVKSPLHF.

The rearrangement joins TRBV10-3 to TRBJ1-1; D gene unclear. The V gene lost 3 bases and the J gene lost 7 bases, with 12 bases spanning the gap. Germline CDR1 and CDR2: ENHRY and SYGVKD. The CDR3 loop spans 13 amino acids. CDR3 nucleotides: TGTGCCATCAGTGAATTGGGGAGCATTGAAGCTTTCTTT. Its translation is CAISELGSIEAFF.

This clonotype was picked up many times. The CDR3 is CASSHDRDSPLHF. The CDR3, as DNA: TGTGCCAGCAGCCACGACAGGGACTCACCCCTCCACTTT. This chain joins TRBV7-3 and TRBJ1-6, with 7 bases fitting TRBD1. Germline V gene data show CDR1 as SGHTA and CDR2 as FQGTGA. V trimming: 5 bases; J trimming: 10 bases; junction bases outside the gene matches: 5. This CDR3 is 13 amino acids long.

The chain joins TRBV6-5 to TRBJ2-7; no reliable D call. V gave up 0 bases and J gave up 0 bases, with 12 bases separating them. The CDR3 is made up of 16 amino acids. Germline V gene data show CDR1 as MNHEY and CDR2 as SVGAGI. CDR3 nucleotides: TGTGCCAGCAGTTACTCCGCCAGTTTCTCCTCCTACGAGCAGTACGTC. Its translation: CASSYSASFSSYEQYV.

In DNA, the CDR3 is TGTGCCAGCAGTTTAAGAACTAACGTCGGCGAGCAGTACGTC. Translated, it gives CASSLRTNVGEQYV. The rearrangement links TRBV12-3 or TRBV12-4 to TRBJ2-7; no firm D call. This CDR3 has 14 amino acids. V was trimmed by 2 bases and J by 6 bases, leaving 14 bases between them.

The chain has TRBV11-2 and TRBJ1-4, with D uncertain. Germline V lookup: CDR1 SGHAT, CDR2 FQNNGV. This CDR3 region has 13 residues. V lost 5 bases and J 7 bases, leaving 11 bases between the germline ends. The CDR3, as DNA: TGTGCCAGCAGCCAGATTGGAGGTGAAAAACTGTTTTTT. Its protein product is CASSQIGGEKLFF.

The genes are TRBV4-3 and TRBJ1-1, with TRBD1 as a possible D gene (5 bases). Germline CDR1 and CDR2: LGHNA and YSLEER. The V end lost 2 bases, the J end lost 5 bases, and 9 bases lay between the germline ends. There are 13 residues in the CDR3. The CDR3 DNA reads TGCGCCAGCAGCCAAAACAGGCAAACTGAAGCTTTCTTT. Amino acid sequence: CASSQNRQTEAFF.

The CDR3 region is CKVGGQRETQYF. CDR3 bases: TGCAAGGTGGGCGGACAGCGGGAGACCCAGTACTTC. The rearrangement joins TRBV20-1 to TRBJ2-5; D might be TRBD1 (6 bases). This CDR3 comprises 12 residues. Germline assignment: CDR1 DFQATT and CDR2 SNEGSKA (reference sequence).

This clonotype was seen more than once but under ten times. The chain is built from TRBV4-1 and TRBJ2-7; D gene uncertain. Germline V gene data show CDR1 as MGHRA and CDR2 as YSYEKL. The CDR3 is made up of 13 amino acids. Trimming cost V 0 bases and J 2 bases, with 5 bases left between them. The CDR3 is CASSQDGAYEQYF. In nucleotides, the CDR3 is TGCGCCAGCAGCCAAGACGGAGCCTACGAGCAGTACTTC.

This clonotype was seen only a few times. This chain links TRBV6-5 with TRBJ1-1; D is ambiguous. The CDR3 length is 16 residues. V lost 3 bases and J 4 bases, leaving 18 bases between the germline ends. In germline, CDR1 is MNHEY, CDR2 SVGAGI. CDR3 loop: CASSYHAVDRSTEAFF. Written as DNA, the CDR3 is TGTGCCAGCAGTTATCATGCGGTAGATCGGAGCACTGAAGCTTTCTTT.

The rearrangement joins TRBV20-1 to TRBJ2-1; 10 bases line up with TRBD2. V lost 6 bases and J lost 0; bases outside the gene matches: 14. Looked up from germline, CDR1 is DFQATT and CDR2 is SNEGSKA (reference sequence). This CDR3 is built from 18 residues. This chain's CDR3 is CSAEGSGGSNSSYNEQFF. CDR3 in DNA: TGCAGTGCGGAGGGTAGCGGGGGGTCCAATAGCTCCTACAATGAGCAGTTCTTC.

This chain connects TRBV5-1 to TRBJ2-5; 8 nucleotides agree with TRBD1. CDR3 length equals 15 residues. Trimming took 5 bases from V and 3 from J; bases not matched to a gene: 9. Germline CDR1 SGHRS, CDR2 YFSETQ. The CDR3 DNA reads TGCGCCAGCAGGGGAAATCCAGGGGGCGAAGAGACCCAGTACTTC. This encodes CASRGNPGGEETQYF.

J is TRBJ2-2 and V is TRBV2, with D possibly matching TRBD1 (5 bases). Germline V gene data show CDR1 as SNHLY and CDR2 as FYNNEI. The germline V and J ends were trimmed by 8 bases and 6 bases, with 16 bases remaining between them. The CDR3 length is 14 residues. The CDR3 DNA reads as TGTGCCAGCCTTGACAGTGCCGGACCCGGGGAGCTGTTTTTT. It codes for CASLDSAGPGELFF.

The V gene is TRBV7-9, the J gene TRBJ1-1, with 7 positions matching TRBD1. With V trimmed by 6 bases and J by 11 bases, 12 bases remained unmatched. CDR1 is SEHNR, CDR2 FQNEAQ, per germline (reference sequence). This CDR3 is built from 13 residues. The CDR3 region is CASSLDRRRGAFF. CDR3 coding DNA: TGTGCCAGCAGTCTGGACAGGCGGCGTGGTGCTTTCTTT.